The following is a T cell receptor (beta chain) sequence with its context. Its specificity is not known. This specimen comes from a study of shared clonotypes between healthy human individuals. In the study overall: The study used three CD4 naive, three CD4 memory, two CD8 naive and one CD8 memory plate per donor. Study conclusions and caveats: On the whole, naive subsets had larger estimated richness than memory subsets had.

Germline V lookup: CDR1 MNHEY, CDR2 SVGAGI. Trimming left V 5 bases short and J 3 bases short, with 10 bases between. The CDR3 spans 13 residues. Subsets obtained from CD4+ cells comprised CD45RA+ naive and CD45RA-negative memory cells. Several immunoSEQ plates held equal portions of the genomic DNA taken from each subset. Measured with immunoSEQ multiplex PCR; TCRdb has only the in-frame clones, and not every one. The sample has fewer than 1.6 million clones; approximately 98.5% are singletons. The sequence was collected from a man aged 30 to 45 in good health. V and J are TRBV6-5 and TRBJ2-5; unclear D gene. Specimen: naive CD4+ T cells sorted from blood. The subset: CD45RA+ positively selected. As DNA, the CDR3 is TGTGCCAGCAGTCCTAATTGGGAAGAGACCCAGTACTTC. Protein product: CASSPNWEETQYF.